Presented here are 8 T cell receptor beta chains from one specimen sequenced in a study of T-cell reconstitution after alpha-beta-depleted transplantation in children. TCRbeta library construction was performed incorporating unique molecular identifiers. TCRdb re-analysed the PCR reads in MiXCR, keeping a single row per CDR3 protein. The table lists 90,000 to 100,000 distinct CDR3 sequences, around 22% of them singletons. This sample comprised PBMCs, obtained before TCRalphabeta/CD19-depleted stem cell transplant. The receptors were sampled from a boy between 2 and 10 years old with acute lymphoblastic leukemia, due to receive a stem cell transplant.

The chain uses TRBV7-8 and TRBJ1-3; TRBD1 is a possible D gene (5 bases). V shed 4 bases and J shed 1 base, with 11 bases lying between them. Germline V gene lookup returns CDR1 SGHVS and CDR2 FQNEAQ. The CDR3 contains 15 residues. This chain's CDR3 is CASSSRDISGNTIYF. CDR3 DNA: TGTGCCAGCAGCTCCAGGGATATTTCTGGAAACACCATATATTTT.

In nucleotides, the CDR3 is TGTGCCAGCAGCGTGGGAAGCCTGCAGGGAGCCGGGGAGCTGTTTTTT. Its protein product is CASSVGSLQGAGELFF. V is TRBV9 and J is TRBJ2-2, with D tentatively TRBD1 or TRBD2 (5 bases each). V lost 2 bases and J 6 bases, leaving 17 bases between the germline ends. Germline-derived CDR1 and CDR2 are SGDLS and YYNGEE. The CDR3 runs 16 residues.

This clonotype was seen a handful of times. The rearrangement joins TRBV5-1 to TRBJ2-5; 7 bases align to TRBD1. The germline CDR1 and CDR2 sequences are SGHRS and YFSETQ. This CDR3 comprises 16 residues. Losses at the gene ends were 1 base for V and 1 base for J; bases not matched to a gene: 7. The CDR3 sequence: CASSLFRDSFQETQYF. As DNA, the CDR3 is TGCGCCAGCAGCTTGTTCCGGGACAGCTTCCAAGAGACCCAGTACTTC. Based on the CDR3 plus reference TRBV5-1 and TRBJ2-5, the full variable domain is KAGVTQTPRYLIKTRGQQVTLSCSPISGHRSVSWYQQTPGQGLQFLFEYFSETQRNKGNFPGRFSGRQFSNSRSEMNVSTLELGDSALYLCASSLFRDSFQETQYFGPGTRLLVL.

This clonotype has at least ten counts. V gene TRBV4-1 combines with J gene TRBJ1-5; D unresolved. Looked up from germline, CDR1 is MGHRA and CDR2 is YSYEKL. The CDR3 runs to 16 residues. The V and J ends lost 1 base and 0 bases respectively, with 10 bases between them. The CDR3 DNA sequence: TGCGCCAGCAGCCAAGCTGCAACAGATAGCAATCAGCCCCAGCATTTT. Translation gives CASSQAATDSNQPQHF.

This clonotype was recorded a few times. This sequence joins TRBV12-3 or TRBV12-4 and TRBJ2-3, with unresolved D. With 5 bases removed from V and 1 base from J, the gap between germline ends came to 10 bases. The CDR3 sequence is 14 residues long. The CDR3 nucleotides read TGTGCCAGCAGTCCCCTTGTCGGCACAGATACGCAGTATTTT. Translated: CASSPLVGTDTQYF.

This clonotype was counted a few times. The genes are TRBV5-1 and TRBJ1-6; D is unresolved. CDR3 length equals 14 residues. V gave up 4 bases and J gave up 8 bases, with 13 bases separating them. Germline CDR1 is SGHRS and CDR2 is YFSETQ. The CDR3 region has the DNA TGCGCCAGCAGCCAGGACCCCGGGGATTCACCCCTCCACTTT. This codes for CASSQDPGDSPLHF.

This rearrangement joins TRBV28 to TRBJ1-5; 7 nucleotides align to TRBD1. Germline CDR1 MDHEN, CDR2 SYDVKM. The CDR3 runs 15 residues. The V gene end was trimmed by 3 bases and the J gene end by 2 bases; junction bases not matched to a gene: 4. CDR3 region: CASSFNRGGNQPQHF. CDR3 sequence (DNA): TGTGCCAGCAGTTTCAACAGGGGCGGCAATCAGCCCCAGCATTTT.

The chain employs TRBV18 and TRBJ2-7; D gene uncertain. This CDR3 spans 12 amino acids. Germline V gives CDR1 KGHSH, CDR2 LQKENI. The V and J ends lost 4 bases and 4 bases respectively, with 8 bases between them. CDR3 nucleotide sequence: TGTGCCAGCTCACAGACCCCATACGAGCAGTACTTC. As protein: CASSQTPYEQYF.